This T cell receptor beta chain was captured in a study of CD4 T cells in relation to SARS-CoV-2 and coronaviruses. About the study: PBMCs were cultured with antigen for roughly 11 days before TCR beta sequencing.

This CDR3 is built from 15 residues. Germline trimming cut 3 bases from V and 1 base from J; bases unmatched to any gene: 4. Germline CDR1 and CDR2: MDHEN and SYDVKM. A note on this clone: The antigen is undetermined.

The unexposed donors gave CD4+ T cells in about 2011-2018, prior to COVID-19. The cells were cultured for under 13 days before CD4+ T cells were isolated. Cells permitting, SARS-CoV-2 S/N and four cold-coronavirus spikes were tested on unexposed-donor CD4+ T cells. Approximately 1.9 million PBMCs per well were cultured with around 10 IU/ml IL-2. Sequencing used immunoSEQ multiplex PCR; TCRdb keeps in-frame clones, though not all of them. This sample carries about 21,000 clones, around 72% of them seen once, and the ten largest clones take around 16%. The V call is TRBV28, the J call TRBJ2-5; 8 nucleotides line up with TRBD1. The TCR was taken from a human donor in good health. The sequencing sample was made of CD4+ T cells from PBMCs, cultured in vitro. The CDR3 DNA follows: TGTGCCAGCAGTTTCCCCGGACAGGGCCAAGAGACCCAGTACTTC. This sequence encodes CASSFPGQGQETQYF. Full variable domain (rest looked up from reference TRBV28 and TRBJ2-5): DVKVTQSSRYLVKRTGEKVFLECVQDMDHENMFWYRQDPGLGLRLIYFSYDVKMKEKGDIPEGYSVSREKKERFSLILESASTNQTSMYLCASSFPGQGQETQYFGPGTRLLVL.